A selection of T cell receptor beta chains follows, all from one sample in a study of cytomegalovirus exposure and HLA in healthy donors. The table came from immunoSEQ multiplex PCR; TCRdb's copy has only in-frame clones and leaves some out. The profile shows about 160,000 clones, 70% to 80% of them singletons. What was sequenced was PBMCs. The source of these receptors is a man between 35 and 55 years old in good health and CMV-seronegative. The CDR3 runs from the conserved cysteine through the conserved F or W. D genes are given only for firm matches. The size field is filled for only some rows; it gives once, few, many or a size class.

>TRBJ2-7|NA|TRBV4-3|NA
CASSQDRYSYAEQYF
TGCGCCAGCAGCCAAGACCGCTATTCCTACGCTGAGCAGTACTTC
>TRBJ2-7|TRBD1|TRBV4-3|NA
CASSLDRARSIEQYF
TGCGCCAGCAGCCTGGACAGGGCACGATCTATCGAGCAGTACTTC
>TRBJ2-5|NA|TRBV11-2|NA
CASSTLVGETQYF
TGTGCCAGCAGCACACTAGTGGGAGAGACCCAGTACTTC
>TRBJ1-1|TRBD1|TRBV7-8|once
CASSLRDRGLLGTEAFF
TGTGCCAGCAGCTTAAGGGACAGGGGGCTTTTAGGCACTGAAGCTTTCTTT
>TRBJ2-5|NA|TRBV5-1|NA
CASSLELERGEQYF
TGCGCCAGCAGCCTGGAACTAGAACGTGGGGAGCAGTACTTC
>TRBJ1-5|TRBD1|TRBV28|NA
CASSFAGQGCHF
TGTGCCAGCAGTTTCGCGGGACAGGGTTGTCATTTT
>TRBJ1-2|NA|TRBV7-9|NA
CASSPSGSQPARGYTF
TGTGCCAGCAGCCCCTCGGGGAGCCAGCCTGCTCGGGGCTACACCTTC
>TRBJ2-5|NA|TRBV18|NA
CASSPSGVQETQYF
TGTGCCAGCTCACCATCCGGGGTTCAAGAGACCCAGTACTTC
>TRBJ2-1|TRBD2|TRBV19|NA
CASSFSGSSYNEQFF
TGTGCCAGTAGTTTTAGCGGGAGTTCGTACAATGAGCAGTTCTTC
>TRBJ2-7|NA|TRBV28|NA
CASSLKAGEASYEQYF
TGTGCCAGCAGTTTAAAAGCAGGGGAAGCATCCTACGAGCAGTACTTC
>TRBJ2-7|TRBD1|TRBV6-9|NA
CASSSRLDRASYEQYF
TGTGCCAGCAGTTCTCGCTTAGACAGGGCTTCCTACGAGCAGTACTTC
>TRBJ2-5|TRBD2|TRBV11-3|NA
CASSLGGLAEETQYF
TGTGCCAGCAGCTTAGGGGGACTAGCGGAAGAGACCCAGTACTTC
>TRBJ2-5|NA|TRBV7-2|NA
CASSLGGLQETQYF
TGTGCCAGCAGCCTAGGGGGGCTCCAAGAGACCCAGTACTTC
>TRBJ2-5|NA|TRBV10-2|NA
CASSRTYQETQYF
TGCGCCAGCAGTCGGACATACCAAGAGACCCAGTACTTC
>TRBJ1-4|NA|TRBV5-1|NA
CASSLEGVLYEKLFF
TGCGCCAGCAGCTTGGAGGGGGTTTTGTATGAAAAACTGTTTTTT
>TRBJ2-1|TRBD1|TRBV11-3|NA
CASSNHIAKQGGNEQFF
TGTGCCAGCAGCAACCATATAGCAAAACAGGGGGGCAATGAGCAGTTCTTC
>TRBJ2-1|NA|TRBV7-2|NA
CASSKGLNEQFF
TGTGCCAGCAGCAAGGGGTTAAACGAGCAGTTCTTC
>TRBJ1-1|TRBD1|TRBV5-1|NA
CASSLTGDGTEAFF
TGCGCCAGCAGCTTGACAGGGGACGGGACTGAAGCTTTCTTT
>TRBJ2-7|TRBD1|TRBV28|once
CASSYPGQGTYEQYF
TGTGCCAGCAGTTATCCGGGACAGGGAACCTACGAGCAGTACTTC
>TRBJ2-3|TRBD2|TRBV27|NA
CASIPWRELGTDTQYF
TGTGCCAGCATCCCCTGGCGGGAGCTAGGCACAGATACGCAGTATTTT
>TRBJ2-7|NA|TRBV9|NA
CASSQRGEGHEQYF
TGTGCCAGCTCGCAGAGGGGGGAGGGCCACGAGCAGTACTTC